Sequencing of this TCR beta chain was carried out in a study of blood T cell repertoires in COVID-19. Study at large: Samples representing acute and convalescent COVID-19 were sourced from the United States, Italy and Spain. In each case, the material was cDNA or gDNA derived from T cells, B-cell-depleted T cells, or PBMCs.

In its sample, this clone was seen a few times. CDR1 and CDR2 from the germline V gene are MNHNS and SASEGT. V was trimmed by 2 bases and J by 1 base, leaving 15 bases between them. There are 17 residues in the CDR3. The authors' processing: It was from reference gene primer amplification that nucleated cell counts were estimated. The protocol was immunoSEQ multiplex PCR, while the TCRdb copy is restricted to in-frame clones and leaves out a portion. V, J and clone size are those of that table, while D and trimming were read from the DNA. The sample shows roughly 49,000 clones, 65% to 85% of them seen only once.

The rearrangement uses TRBV6-1 and TRBJ1-5; maybe TRBD1 (5 bases). This clonotype was sampled from a man aged 50 to 60 with acute or convalescent COVID-19. The sample comprised peripheral blood. The CDR3 nucleotides read TGTGCCAGCAGTGAACTCAGTCTTGGGGCGAGCAATCAGCCCCAGCATTTT. It translates to CASSELSLGASNQPQHF.